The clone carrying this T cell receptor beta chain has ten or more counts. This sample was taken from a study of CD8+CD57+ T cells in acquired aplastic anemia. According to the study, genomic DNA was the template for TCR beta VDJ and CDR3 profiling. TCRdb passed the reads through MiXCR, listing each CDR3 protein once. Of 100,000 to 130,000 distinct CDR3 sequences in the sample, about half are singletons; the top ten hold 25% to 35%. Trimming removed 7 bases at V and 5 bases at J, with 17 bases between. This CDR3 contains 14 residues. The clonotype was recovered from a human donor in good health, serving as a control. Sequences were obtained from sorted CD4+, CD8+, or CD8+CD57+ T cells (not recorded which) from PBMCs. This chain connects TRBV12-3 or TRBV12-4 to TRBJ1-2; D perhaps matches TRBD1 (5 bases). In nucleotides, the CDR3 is TGTGCCAGCACCTTAAGCAGGGACCCTTATGGCTACACCTTC. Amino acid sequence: CASTLSRDPYGYTF.